This T cell receptor beta chain was captured by sequencing in a study of blood T cell repertoires in COVID-19. The CDR3 length is 14 residues. V lost 5 bases, J lost 2 bases, and 9 bases lay in between. Germline CDR1 is MNHEY and CDR2 is SVGAGI. Assay used: immunoSEQ multiplex PCR; TCRdb lists only in-frame clones, some missing. The sample consists of hundreds of thousands of clones, 89% of them appearing once. While infection was still active, Seattle patients were enrolled and then followed longitudinally. This TCR was recovered from a man between 18 and 35 years old with COVID-19, enrolled during active disease. The chain couples TRBV6-5 to TRBJ1-4; maybe TRBD1 (5 bases). Sequencing was done on a sample of peripheral blood. As DNA, the CDR3 is TGTGCCAGCAGTCGGGGGGGGACTAATGAAAAACTGTTTTTT. Its translation: CASSRGGTNEKLFF.